Listed here are 4 T cell receptor beta chains from one sample, sequenced in a study of blood T cell repertoires in COVID-19. Sequencing used immunoSEQ multiplex PCR; TCRdb keeps in-frame clones, though not all of them. The profile shows over 300,000 clones, roughly 90% of them singletons. Input material: PBMCs or T cells enriched from blood (not recorded which). Every receptor here comes from a woman in her thirties with acute COVID-19.

The chain has TRBV19 and TRBJ2-1, with 7 bases identical to TRBD1. The J segment lost 4 bases and the V segment lost 5 bases, leaving 5 bases of the junction unmatched. The germline CDR1 and CDR2 sequences are LNHDA and SQIVND (reference sequence). There are 14 residues in the CDR3. The CDR3, as DNA: TGTGCCAGTAGTGCAGGGACAGTTTACAATGAGCAGTTCTTC. Amino acid sequence: CASSAGTVYNEQFF.

This chain uses TRBV23-1 with TRBJ1-4, with 7 bases fitting TRBD1. TRBV23-1 is an ORF, and what it does is uncertain. Trimming took 8 bases from V and 5 from J; bases not matched to a gene: 11. This CDR3 comprises 15 residues. The DNA for the CDR3 is TGCGCCAGCCAAACCCAGACAGGGAGGAATGAAAAACTGTTTTTT. Protein sequence: CASQTQTGRNEKLFF.

The CDR3 DNA follows: TGTGCCAGCACCGGCGGGGGCGCCCGCACAGATACGCAGTATTTT. It specifies CASTGGGARTDTQYF. The chain links TRBV2 to TRBJ2-3; the D gene is possibly TRBD2 (7 bases). In germline, CDR1 is SNHLY, CDR2 FYNNEI. CDR3 length: 15 residues. V lost 7 bases and J lost 1, with 15 bases in between. The full variable domain, rest sourced from reference TRBV2 and TRBJ2-3, is EPEVTQTPSHQVTQMGQEVILRCVPISNHLYFYWYRQILGQKVEFLVSFYNNEISEKSEIFDDQFSVERPDGSNFTLKIRSTKLEDSAMYFCASTGGGARTDTQYFGPGTRLTVL.

This clone was found once. The gene calls are TRBV5-6 and TRBJ1-2; D is unresolved. This CDR3 contains 15 residues. Per the germline V gene, CDR1 is SGHDT and CDR2 is YYEEEE. Trimming took 4 bases from V and 8 from J, leaving 21 bases between them. The CDR3 sequence is CASSPGRRGGEGYTF. CDR3 nucleotides: TGTGCCAGCAGCCCGGGCCGTCGGGGAGGTGAAGGCTACACCTTC.